The sequence of this T cell receptor beta chain was determined in a study of response to subunit inactivated influenza vaccine. The study's findings and limits: Authors suggested seasonal influenza vaccinations each recruit few new T cells.

TCRdb itself ran the RT-PCR reads through MiXCR, one entry per CDR3 protein. The sample lists a few hundred thousand distinct CDR3 sequences, 14% occurring once. Trimming pared 1 base from V and 10 bases from J, leaving 6 bases between. Looked up from germline, CDR1 is KGHDR and CDR2 is SFDVKD. The CDR3 sequence is 12 residues long. This clonotype was recorded a few times. Its specificity is not known. The material was PBMCs from blood, obtained about 11 days after vaccination. The TCR was taken from a man in his forties or fifties who received an inactivated influenza vaccine. V and J are TRBV24-1 and TRBJ2-2; D is ambiguous. DNA of the CDR3: TGTGCCACCAGTGATTTAAGGGCGGAGCTGTTTTTT. This gives the protein CATSDLRAELFF.